This T cell receptor beta chain was identified during a study of blood T cell repertoires in COVID-19. Per the original methods: Reference gene primer amplification gave estimated nucleated cell counts. The protocol was immunoSEQ multiplex PCR, while the TCRdb copy is restricted to in-frame clones and leaves out a portion. The V and J calls and clone size come from that table; D and trimming were worked out from the DNA. The repertoire holds over 85,000 clones, with roughly four fifths as singletons. The CDR3 has 15 residues. J was trimmed by 8 bases and V by 6 bases; bases with no gene match: 14. In germline, CDR1 is LNHDA, CDR2 SQIVND (reference sequence).

The sample comprised peripheral blood. This clonotype originated in a woman aged 60-70 years with acute or convalescent COVID-19. The V gene is TRBV19, the J gene TRBJ1-2; 8 bases fit TRBD1. The CDR3 is CASSPLDRGTTGYTF. Written as DNA, the CDR3 is TGTGCCAGTAGCCCTCTCGACAGGGGAACGACAGGCTACACCTTC.